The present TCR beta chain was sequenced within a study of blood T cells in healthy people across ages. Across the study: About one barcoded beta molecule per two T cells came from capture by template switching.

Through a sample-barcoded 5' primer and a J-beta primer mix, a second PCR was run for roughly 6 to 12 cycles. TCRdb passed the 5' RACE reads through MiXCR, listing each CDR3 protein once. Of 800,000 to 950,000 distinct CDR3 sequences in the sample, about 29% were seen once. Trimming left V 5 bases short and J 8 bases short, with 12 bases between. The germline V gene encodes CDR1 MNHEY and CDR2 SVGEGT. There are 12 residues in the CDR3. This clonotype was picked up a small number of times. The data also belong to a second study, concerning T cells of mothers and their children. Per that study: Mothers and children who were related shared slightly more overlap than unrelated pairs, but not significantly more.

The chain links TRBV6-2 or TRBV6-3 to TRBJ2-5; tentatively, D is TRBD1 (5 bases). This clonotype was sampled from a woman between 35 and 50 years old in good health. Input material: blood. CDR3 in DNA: TGTGCCAGCAGTGAAAGGGGCTATACCCAGTACTTC. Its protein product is CASSERGYTQYF.